Each of the 29 T cell receptor beta chains below was sequenced from the same sample in a study of cytomegalovirus exposure and HLA in healthy donors. The PCR was carried out with 60 Vbeta primers and 13 Jbeta primers. TCRdb's table, derived via immunoSEQ multiplex PCR, lists solely in-frame clones and lacks some. The table has fewer than 55,000 clones, roughly 70% seen once. The source material was PBMCs. The receptors originated from a woman in her fifties or sixties in good health and CMV-seropositive.

This chain uses TRBV15 with TRBJ1-2; 9 nucleotides match TRBD1. The CDR3 is made up of 15 amino acids. The V and J ends lost 5 bases and 8 bases, in that order; junction bases with no gene match: 12. CDR1 is LNHNV, CDR2 YYDKDF, per germline (reference sequence). CDR3 amino acids: CATSGSWTGARGYTF. The CDR3 DNA reads TGTGCCACCAGCGGAAGTTGGACAGGGGCCAGAGGCTACACCTTC.

The chain couples TRBV5-1 to TRBJ2-3, with 9 bases identical to TRBD2. CDR1 SGHRS and CDR2 YFSETQ come from the germline V gene. V lost 0 bases to trimming and J lost 2 bases; unmatched junction nucleotides: 4. CDR3 length equals 16 residues. The CDR3 protein is CASSLDGTSNTDTQYF. CDR3 nucleotides: TGCGCCAGCAGCTTGGACGGGACTAGCAACACAGATACGCAGTATTTT.

In its sample, this clone was seen once. The chain joins TRBV29-1 to TRBJ1-1; no definite D call. Trimming removed 8 bases at V and 4 bases at J, with 14 bases between. Per germline, CDR1 SQVTM and CDR2 ANQGSEA. This CDR3 is 12 amino acids long. The CDR3 spells CSLSHSVTEAFF. The CDR3 nucleotides are TGCAGCCTATCCCATTCCGTCACTGAAGCTTTCTTT.

The chain couples TRBV7-2 to TRBJ1-6; D might be TRBD1 (6 bases). The CDR3 length is 14 residues. Germline CDR1 is SGHTA and CDR2 is FQGNSA. Trimming took 5 bases from V and 8 from J, leaving 13 bases between them. The CDR3 DNA sequence: TGTGCCAGCAGCCGAAGGGGGGGCTATTCACCCCTCCACTTT. Its protein product is CASSRRGGYSPLHF.

The genes are TRBV27 and TRBJ2-2; possibly TRBD1 for D (6 bases). Germline V gene lookup returns CDR1 MNHEY and CDR2 SMNVEV (reference sequence). CDR3 length: 15 amino acids. Deletions cut 5 bases from V and 5 bases from J, with 15 bases between. The CDR3 protein is CASSIQTGRTGELFF. CDR3 DNA: TGTGCCAGCAGTATCCAGACAGGACGAACCGGGGAGCTGTTTTTT.

The count of this clone is one. This chain uses TRBV7-3 with TRBJ2-7; the D gene is possibly TRBD1 (6 bases). Germline loops: CDR1 SGHTA, CDR2 FQGTGA. Trimming took off 0 bases at V and 5 bases at J, with 14 bases between the two ends. The CDR3 runs to 15 residues. CDR3 in DNA: TGTGCCAGCAGCTTAACGGGGGCCACAGGAGACGAGCAGTACTTC. Amino acid sequence: CASSLTGATGDEQYF.

The V and J genes are TRBV9 and TRBJ1-4; 8 bases are a match to TRBD1. Germline CDR1 SGDLS, CDR2 YYNGEE. The length of the CDR3 is 15 residues. With V trimmed by 4 bases and J by 8 bases, 10 bases remained unmatched. CDR3 sequence reads: CASSPQDREYEKLFF. Written as DNA, the CDR3 is TGTGCCAGCAGCCCCCAGGACAGGGAGTACGAAAAACTGTTTTTT. Using reference TRBV9 and TRBJ1-4 for the parts outside the CDR3, the full variable domain is DSGVTQTPKHLITATGQRVTLRCSPRSGDLSVYWYQQSLDQGLQFLIQYYNGEERAKGNILERFSAQQFPDLHSELNLSSLELGDSALYFCASSPQDREYEKLFFGSGTQLSVL.

This clone was observed a handful of times. This sequence joins TRBV27 and TRBJ2-2; tentatively, D is TRBD2 (6 bases). Trimming cost V 1 base and J 7 bases, with 13 bases left between them. Germline CDR1 is MNHEY and CDR2 is SMNVEV (reference sequence). The CDR3 is 15 residues long. The DNA of the CDR3 is TGTGCCAGCAGTTTATATGACAGAGCGGGCGGGGAGCTGTTTTTT. Amino acids: CASSLYDRAGGELFF.

This chain uses TRBV25-1 with TRBJ2-2; weak D call: TRBD1 (5 bases). The CDR3 runs 16 residues. Trimming left V 1 base short and J 6 bases short, with 15 bases between. Per germline, CDR1 MGHDK and CDR2 SYGVNS. CDR3 coding DNA: TGTGCCAGCAGTGAATGGTGGACAAATAAGGCCGGGGAGCTGTTTTTT. Translating gives CASSEWWTNKAGELFF.

This chain links TRBV7-9 with TRBJ2-3; D may be TRBD1 (6 bases). CDR1 is SEHNR and CDR2 is FQNEAQ in the germline V gene (reference sequence). With 5 bases removed from V and 0 bases from J, the gap between germline ends came to 9 bases. This CDR3 contains 14 residues. CDR3 sequence reads: CASSPRGSTDTQYF. The CDR3 bases are TGTGCCAGCAGCCCTAGGGGGAGCACAGATACGCAGTATTTT.

The V call is TRBV2, the J call TRBJ2-7; D is undetermined. Germline CDR1 and CDR2: SNHLY and FYNNEI. The CDR3 loop spans 12 amino acids. The V and J ends lost 6 bases and 4 bases respectively, with 10 bases between them. In DNA, the CDR3 is TGTGCCAGCAGGCCAAAACTATACGAGCAGTACTTC. Protein sequence: CASRPKLYEQYF.

This chain connects TRBV27 to TRBJ2-7; D gene ambiguous. From germline, CDR1 is MNHEY and CDR2 SMNVEV (reference sequence). The length of the CDR3 is 12 residues. V shed 2 bases and J shed 4 bases, with 6 bases lying between them. DNA for the CDR3: TGTGCCAGCAGTTTAAACGGTTACGAGCAGTACTTC. Translated, it gives CASSLNGYEQYF.

This clone has more than one count but fewer than ten. V gene TRBV6-5 combines with J gene TRBJ1-2; D uncertain. Trimming left V 6 bases short and J 4 bases short, with 9 bases between. The germline V gene encodes CDR1 MNHEY and CDR2 SVGAGI. The CDR3 consists of 12 residues. CDR3 amino acids: CASSPRSYGYTF. The CDR3 coding sequence is TGTGCCAGCAGCCCCCGGAGCTATGGCTACACCTTC.

This clone was found once. The J gene is TRBJ1-1, the V gene TRBV5-5, with a possible D match to TRBD1 (5 bases). Trimming shortened V by 1 base and J by 1 base, and 8 bases separated the two germline ends. The CDR3 runs to 14 residues. Germline assignment: CDR1 SGHKS and CDR2 YYEKEE (reference sequence). This chain's CDR3 is CASSLQGRNTEAFF. The CDR3 DNA follows: TGTGCCAGCAGCTTGCAGGGTCGGAACACTGAAGCTTTCTTT.

The chain uses TRBV18 and TRBJ2-5; D unclear. This CDR3 has 13 residues. Germline lookup yields CDR1 KGHSH and CDR2 LQKENI. Trimming cost V 4 bases and J 5 bases, with 11 bases left between them. CDR3 sequence (DNA): TGTGCCAGCTCACTGTCGGGTATGGAGACCCAGTACTTC. Amino acids: CASSLSGMETQYF.

The gene calls are TRBV4-2 and TRBJ1-1; weak D call: TRBD1 (6 bases). The V gene lost 4 bases and the J gene lost 5 bases, with 14 bases spanning the gap. This CDR3 is 14 amino acids long. Germline CDR1 reads LGHNA; CDR2 reads YNFKEQ. CDR3 DNA: TGTGCCAGCAGCCTTACAGGGAGGGAGACTGAAGCTTTCTTT. It translates to CASSLTGRETEAFF.

The V and J genes are TRBV2 and TRBJ2-4; D is unresolved. CDR1 and CDR2 from the germline V gene are SNHLY and FYNNEI. This CDR3 has 14 amino acids. The V end was cut by 2 bases, the J end by 2 bases, with 7 bases between. The CDR3 DNA reads TGTGCCAGCAGTGAACAGGCCCCCAAAAACATTCAGTACTTC. Protein: CASSEQAPKNIQYF.

This chain uses TRBV2 with TRBJ2-1; TRBD2 matches at 9 bases. The CDR3 runs 15 residues. The V and J ends lost 4 bases and 2 bases, in that order; junction bases with no gene match: 3. The germline V gene encodes CDR1 SNHLY and CDR2 FYNNEI. This chain's CDR3 is CASSVAGGTYNEQFF. For the CDR3, the DNA is TGTGCCAGCAGTGTGGCGGGGGGGACCTACAATGAGCAGTTCTTC.

The chain joins TRBV30 to TRBJ2-7; weak D call: TRBD2 (6 bases). Germline-derived CDR1 and CDR2 are GTSNPN and SVGIG (reference sequence). The CDR3 runs 14 residues. V was trimmed by 1 base and J by 4 bases, leaving 14 bases between them. CDR3 nucleotides: TGTGCCTGGAGTGGGAGACTAGGGCTATACGAGCAGTACTTC. It yields the protein CAWSGRLGLYEQYF.

This chain joins TRBV15 and TRBJ2-6; TRBD2 matches at 9 bases. Germline loops: CDR1 LNHNV, CDR2 YYDKDF (reference sequence). The CDR3 totals 20 residues. Unmatched junction bases numbered 10, after V lost 1 base and J lost 0 bases. CDR3 bases: TGTGCCACCAGCAGAGGGGGCGGGAGGGATGAGAACTCTGGGGCCAACGTCCTGACTTTC. It is translated as CATSRGGGRDENSGANVLTF.

The CDR3 sequence is CAWKQTYEQYF. The CDR3 DNA reads as TGTGCCTGGAAACAGACCTACGAGCAGTACTTC. The gene calls are TRBV30 and TRBJ2-7; D remains unclear. V lost 4 bases and J lost 2, with 6 bases in between. CDR3 length: 11 residues. Germline CDR1 is GTSNPN and CDR2 is SVGIG (reference sequence).

The chain couples TRBV15 to TRBJ2-1, with 11 positions matching TRBD2. Germline-derived CDR1 and CDR2 are LNHNV and YYDKDF (reference sequence). The CDR3 consists of 15 residues. V was clipped by 1 base and J by 6 bases; unmatched bases: 2. CDR3 in amino acids: CATSRVAGGFNEQFF. The DNA of the CDR3 is TGTGCCACCAGCAGAGTAGCGGGAGGGTTCAATGAGCAGTTCTTC.

The chain combines TRBV18 with TRBJ1-5; weak D call: TRBD1 (6 bases). Germline V gene sequence: CDR1 KGHSH, CDR2 LQKENI. V lost 5 bases and J lost 2, with 7 bases in between. This CDR3 has 13 residues. This CDR3 is CASSGGGNQPQHF. The CDR3, as DNA: TGTGCCAGCTCAGGGGGCGGCAATCAGCCCCAGCATTTT. Full variable domain (missing parts from reference TRBV18 and TRBJ1-5): NAGVMQNPRHLVRRRGQEARLRCSPMKGHSHVYWYRQLPEEGLKFMVYLQKENIIDESGMPKERFSAEFPKEGPSILRIQQVVRGDSAAYFCASSGGGNQPQHFGDGTRLSIL.

The chain combines TRBV7-9 with TRBJ2-7; a possible D gene is TRBD2 (5 bases). Germline values: CDR1 SEHNR, CDR2 FQNEAQ (reference sequence). Trimming cost V 1 base and J 9 bases, with 13 bases left between them. CDR3 length equals 13 residues. CDR3 sequence: CASSLDLEVRQYF. CDR3 nucleotides: TGTGCCAGCAGCTTAGATTTGGAGGTGCGGCAGTACTTC.

V and J are TRBV9 and TRBJ1-3; no definite D call. This CDR3 spans 13 amino acids. Trimming stripped 4 bases from V and 4 bases from J, with 9 bases between. Germline V gene lookup returns CDR1 SGDLS and CDR2 YYNGEE. The CDR3 nucleotides are TGTGCCAGCAGCCCCCCGGTCGGAAACACCATATATTTT. It yields the protein CASSPPVGNTIYF. The variable domain in full, completed from reference TRBV9 and TRBJ1-3, reads DSGVTQTPKHLITATGQRVTLRCSPRSGDLSVYWYQQSLDQGLQFLIQYYNGEERAKGNILERFSAQQFPDLHSELNLSSLELGDSALYFCASSPPVGNTIYFGEGSWLTVV.

CDR3 sequence reads: CSFTLSGRDYEQFF. CDR3 in DNA: TGCAGCTTCACTCTTAGCGGGAGGGACTATGAGCAGTTCTTC. The chain uses TRBV29-1 and TRBJ2-1; TRBD2 matches 11 bases. The CDR3 runs 14 residues. The germline CDR1 and CDR2 sequences are SQVTM and ANQGSEA. V lost 8 bases, J lost 8 bases, and 11 bases stayed unmatched.

The chain combines TRBV19 with TRBJ2-3, with 12 nucleotides matching TRBD1. Germline CDR1 reads LNHDA; CDR2 reads SQIVND (reference sequence). This CDR3 spans 16 amino acids. The trim removed 2 bases at V and 2 bases at J, leaving 2 bases unmatched. The CDR3 DNA sequence: TGTGCCAGTAGTATACCGGGACAGGGGGCCACAGATACGCAGTATTTT. Protein product: CASSIPGQGATDTQYF.

This clone has a handful of counts. The chain links TRBV27 to TRBJ2-3; 8 bases align to TRBD2. After removal of 4 bases from V and 3 bases from J, the junction contained 6 bases not matched to a gene. This CDR3 region has 15 residues. The germline V gene encodes CDR1 MNHEY and CDR2 SMNVEV (reference sequence). CDR3 in DNA: TGTGCCAGCAGTTGGGGTGCTAGCGGGACAGATACGCAGTATTTT. Protein sequence: CASSWGASGTDTQYF.

This chain joins TRBV7-2 and TRBJ2-2; TRBD1 is a possible D gene (6 bases). CDR1 and CDR2 (germline): SGHTA, FQGNSA. The CDR3 totals 17 residues. Trimming removed 1 base at V and 1 base at J, with 13 bases between. The CDR3 loop reads CASSLVLGALNTGELFF. CDR3 nucleotide sequence: TGTGCCAGCAGCTTAGTTTTGGGGGCCCTGAACACCGGGGAGCTGTTTTTT.